Each of the 24 T cell receptor beta chains below was sequenced from the same sample in a study of metastatic and nonmetastatic thyroid tumors. Every patient was untreated before thyroid surgery. MiXCR reprocessed the PCR reads for TCRdb. There are 100,000 or so clones in the sample; about 15% occur only once, and just over 3.5% lies in the top ten. The specimen sequenced was blood. The receptor set was obtained from a female donor with papillary thyroid cancer or a benign thyroid nodule (not recorded which). Some clones in this sample may be carry-over from other donors' samples.

This clone was seen repeatedly, ten times or more. The identical CDR3 is also encoded by other nucleotide sequences in the sample. J is TRBJ2-3 and V is TRBV20-1, with 13 bases aligning to TRBD2. Germline lookup yields CDR1 DFQATT and CDR2 SNEGSKA (reference sequence). V gave up 1 base and J gave up 1 base; unmatched junction bases: 5. The CDR3 is 17 amino acids. The CDR3 bases are TGCAGTGCTAGAGGGCGGACTAGCGGGAGAGGCACAGATACGCAGTATTTT. This gives the protein CSARGRTSGRGTDTQYF.

Ten or more counts support this clone. The V gene is TRBV6-1, the J gene TRBJ2-7; D is possibly TRBD1 (7 bases). Germline V CDR1 and CDR2: MNHNS, SASEGT. The CDR3 covers 14 residues. The V end was cut by 4 bases, the J end by 2 bases, with 12 bases between. DNA of the CDR3: TGTGCCAGCAGTGTCCAGGGGGGACCCTACGAGCAGTACTTC. Translating it yields CASSVQGGPYEQYF.

Of note for this clone: This may be a read error, as it is one base from a much larger clone. The V call is TRBV19, the J call TRBJ2-1; TRBD2 might be the D (6 bases). CDR3 length equals 16 residues. Germline CDR1 LNHDA, CDR2 SQIVND (reference sequence). The CDR3 sequence: CAGSAGIAVRYNEQFF. DNA for the CDR3: TGTGCCGGTAGTGCAGGAATAGCGGTGCGATACAATGAGCAGTTCTTC. Drawing the rest from reference TRBV19 and TRBJ2-1, the complete variable domain is DGGITQSPKYLFRKEGQNVTLSCEQNLNHDAMYWYRQDPGQGLRLIYYSQIVNDFQKGDIAEGYSVSREKKESFPLTVTSAQKNPTAFYLCAGSAGIAVRYNEQFFGPGTRLTVL.

This chain uses TRBV20-1 with TRBJ2-5, with a weak D call TRBD1 (6 bases). Between the trimmed V and J ends, which lost 5 bases and 2 bases, there was a span of 9 bases. The CDR3 runs to 12 residues. CDR1 DFQATT and CDR2 SNEGSKA come from the germline V gene (reference sequence). The CDR3 spells CSAYRVQETQYF. The CDR3, as DNA: TGCAGTGCTTACAGGGTACAAGAGACCCAGTACTTC.

This rearrangement joins TRBV9 to TRBJ1-2, with D possibly being TRBD1 (5 bases). Germline CDR1 and CDR2: SGDLS and YYNGEE. V shed 4 bases and J shed 0 bases, with 19 bases lying between them. The CDR3 is 17 residues long. CDR3: CASSSPGGGSTNYGYTF. In DNA form, the CDR3 reads TGTGCCAGCAGCTCCCCGGGGGGGGGTTCTACTAACTATGGCTACACCTTC.

The rearrangement links TRBV4-2 to TRBJ2-7; 8 bases match TRBD1. The germline V gene has CDR1 LGHNA and CDR2 YNFKEQ. The length of the CDR3 is 15 residues. With 3 bases clipped from V and 5 bases from J, the junction kept 9 bases outside the gene matches. The CDR3 is CASSQKTGGYDEQYF. CDR3 in DNA: TGTGCCAGCAGCCAGAAAACAGGGGGTTACGACGAGCAGTACTTC.

This clone was detected only a few times. Just one base apart from a much larger clone, this may be a read error. V usage is TRBV7-3 and J usage is TRBJ2-1; 9 bases line up with TRBD1. From germline, CDR1 is SGHTA and CDR2 FQGTGA. V was clipped by 5 bases and J by 8 bases; unmatched bases: 13. The CDR3 sequence is 16 residues long. The CDR3 loop reads CASSQLGGQGVDEQFF. The CDR3 bases are TGTGCCAGCAGCCAACTGGGGGGACAGGGAGTAGATGAGCAGTTCTTC.

The sample holds one count of this clone. One end of the junction does not line up with germline, which may come from a read error. This chain uses TRBV9 with TRBJ2-1; possible D gene TRBD2, 7 bases. The CDR3 is made up of 15 amino acids. Germline CDR1 SGDLS, CDR2 YYNGEE. The CDR3 protein is CASVGGGRPYNEHFF. The CDR3 nucleotides are TGTGCCAGCGTAGGCGGGGGCCGACCCTACAATGAGCATTTCTTC.

There are a few counts of this clone. At one end, the junction sequence differs from germline, possibly due to a read error. The V gene is TRBV28, the J gene TRBJ2-2; no firm D call. Germline assignment: CDR1 MDHEN and CDR2 SYDVKM. This CDR3 comprises 15 residues. CDR3 region: CASISETRNTVELFF. DNA for the CDR3: TGTGCCAGCATTTCCGAGACCAGGAACACCGTGGAGCTGTTTTTT.

This clone was observed many times. The CDR3 is CASSAGIGNQPQHF. CDR3 coding DNA: TGTGCCAGCAGCGCAGGGATCGGCAATCAGCCCCAGCATTTT. The chain joins TRBV28 to TRBJ1-5; D possibly corresponds to TRBD1 (5 bases). The germline gives CDR1 MDHEN, CDR2 SYDVKM. This CDR3 has 14 amino acids. Trimming took off 6 bases at V and 2 bases at J, with 11 bases between the two ends.

This clone was detected many times. The CDR3: CATSRDMDRVEKLFF. Here the CDR3 DNA reads TGTGCCACCAGCAGAGACATGGACAGGGTCGAAAAACTGTTTTTT. This chain uses TRBV15 with TRBJ1-4; 8 positions agree with TRBD1. Germline V lookup: CDR1 LNHNV, CDR2 YYDKDF (reference sequence). CDR3 length: 15 amino acids. V lost 0 bases to trimming and J lost 8 bases; unmatched junction nucleotides: 5.

This clone was found once. This sequence may be a read error, since a much larger clone differs from it by one base. The chain has TRBV11-1 and TRBJ2-1; D possibly corresponds to TRBD2 (7 bases). Germline-derived CDR1 and CDR2 are SGHAT and FQDESV (reference sequence). The CDR3 contains 15 residues. V was clipped by 0 bases and J by 5 bases, with 11 bases between them. The CDR3 DNA reads as TGTGCCAGCAGCTTAGCGGGGGGGCCCCACAATGAGCAGTTCTTC. It specifies CASSLAGGPHNEQFF.

The table lists this clone with many counts. The rearrangement links TRBV19 to TRBJ2-1; D gene unclear. Germline values: CDR1 LNHDA, CDR2 SQIVND (reference sequence). V lost 1 base to trimming and J lost 0 bases, with 10 bases between them. The CDR3 runs 16 residues. Here the CDR3 reads CASSIGVGSSYNEQFF. For the CDR3, the DNA is TGTGCCAGTAGTATAGGTGTGGGCAGCTCCTACAATGAGCAGTTCTTC.

A word on this clone: A much larger clone sits a single nucleotide away, making a read error possible. The same CDR3 arises from other DNA sequences in this sample as well. The gene calls are TRBV7-2 and TRBJ2-3; 11 positions agree with TRBD2. The CDR3 consists of 17 residues. Germline CDR1 is SGHTA and CDR2 is FQGNSA. The J segment lost 4 bases and the V segment lost 1 base, leaving 7 bases of the junction unmatched. The CDR3 sequence is CASSLGLSGGAPDTQYF. The CDR3 DNA follows: TGTGCCAGCAGCTTAGGGCTTAGCGGGGGGGCCCCAGATACGCAGTATTTT. The full variable domain, with the rest looked up from reference TRBV7-2 and TRBJ2-3, is GAGVSQSPSNKVTEKGKDVELRCDPISGHTALYWYRQSLGQGLEFLIYFQGNSAPDKSGLPSDRFSAERTGGSVSTLTIQRTQQEDSAVYLCASSLGLSGGAPDTQYFGPGTRLTVL.

This clone was found many times. The J gene is TRBJ2-2, the V gene TRBV5-1; the D gene is possibly TRBD2 (5 bases). This CDR3 comprises 15 residues. The V end was cut by 3 bases, the J end by 5 bases, with 14 bases between. Germline V gene lookup returns CDR1 SGHRS and CDR2 YFSETQ. The CDR3 loop is CASSSGYSNTGELFF. In DNA, the CDR3 is TGCGCCAGCAGCTCGGGGTACTCTAATACCGGGGAGCTGTTTTTT.

This clone appeared a few times. Since a much larger clone is just one base distant, this may be a read error. In DNA form, the CDR3 reads TGTGCCAGCAGTTACCTCCCCCCGCGGGGTGGCCAAGGTACGCAGTATTTT. Its translation is CASSYLPPRGGQGTQYF. The J gene is TRBJ2-3, the V gene TRBV6-2 or TRBV6-3, with D possibly TRBD2 on 6 matching bases. Germline assignment: CDR1 MNHEY and CDR2 SVGEGT. This CDR3 is built from 17 residues. The V end was cut by 2 bases, the J end by 8 bases, with 23 bases between.

This clone was detected ten times or more. This chain joins TRBV7-8 and TRBJ2-7; D gene unclear. The germline V and J ends were trimmed by 1 base and 4 bases, with 14 bases remaining between them. The CDR3 is 15 residues long. Germline V lookup: CDR1 SGHVS, CDR2 FQNEAQ. The CDR3 protein is CASSLGADHGYEQYF. In DNA, the CDR3 is TGTGCCAGCAGCTTAGGGGCGGACCACGGGTACGAGCAGTACTTC.

Ten or more counts support this clone. J is TRBJ2-1 and V is TRBV20-1, with D unresolved. Trimming shortened V by 1 base and J by 10 bases, and 8 bases separated the two germline ends. CDR1 and CDR2 from the germline V gene are DFQATT and SNEGSKA (reference sequence). The CDR3 covers 11 residues. CDR3 in amino acids: CSARGVNEQFF. CDR3 nucleotide sequence: TGCAGTGCTAGAGGGGTAAACGAGCAGTTCTTC.

This clone was found many times. The chain is built from TRBV6-2 or TRBV6-3 and TRBJ2-1; D may match TRBD1 or TRBD2 (5 bases each). Germline CDR1 is MNHEY and CDR2 is SVGEGT. V was clipped by 0 bases and J by 9 bases, with 12 bases between them. The CDR3 loop spans 14 amino acids. The DNA of the CDR3 is TGTGCCAGCAGTTACTCCGTTTCGGGGCCTGAGCAGTTCTTC. Translation gives CASSYSVSGPEQFF.

The table lists this clone with a few counts. Given a much more abundant clone one base away, this may be a read error. The chain joins TRBV7-9 to TRBJ1-1; 10 nucleotides agree with TRBD1. CDR3 size: 12 residues. Germline CDR1 and CDR2: SEHNR and FQNEAQ (reference sequence). The CDR3 spells CAGGQGNTESFF. In DNA form, the CDR3 reads TGTGCCGGGGGACAGGGGAACACTGAATCTTTCTTT.

This clone was observed many times. This chain uses TRBV6-1 with TRBJ1-1; unclear D gene. CDR1 and CDR2 (germline): MNHNS, SASEGT. The CDR3 totals 13 residues. V was cut by 2 bases and J by 11 bases, with 15 bases left in between. CDR3 coding DNA: TGTGCCAGCAGTGAAACTGGCCCCGGGCGGGCTTTCTTT. The encoded protein is CASSETGPGRAFF.

This clone was counted ten times or more. Different DNA sequences within this sample yield the same CDR3. The chain links TRBV15 to TRBJ1-4; unclear D gene. This CDR3 has 14 residues. Germline CDR1 and CDR2: LNHNV and YYDKDF (reference sequence). Between the trimmed V and J ends, which lost 2 bases and 6 bases, there was a span of 10 bases. CDR3 residues: CATSRTASDEKLFF. CDR3 sequence (DNA): TGTGCCACCAGCAGAACTGCTTCGGATGAAAAACTGTTTTTT.

At least ten counts were recorded for this clone. Other DNA sequences in the sample encode the same CDR3. The chain couples TRBV6-1 to TRBJ2-3; TRBD1 matches 9 bases. V gave up 6 bases and J gave up 4 bases; unmatched junction bases: 11. CDR1 is MNHNS and CDR2 is SASEGT in the germline V gene. This CDR3 is 16 amino acids long. CDR3 sequence reads: CASSPGTGTVPDTQYF. Here the CDR3 DNA reads TGTGCCAGCAGCCCCGGGACAGGGACAGTTCCAGATACGCAGTATTTT.

This chain joins TRBV7-1 and TRBJ2-1; 9 bases fit TRBD2. TRBV7-1 is labeled an ORF, and its function is uncertain. CDR3 length equals 16 residues. V lost 3 bases to trimming and J lost 13 bases; unmatched junction nucleotides: 16. The CDR3 sequence is CASSSLTSGGAGDQFF. DNA for the CDR3: TGTGCCAGCAGCTCCTTGACTAGCGGTGGGGCCGGGGATCAGTTCTTC.